This T cell receptor beta chain was observed in a study of spatial heterogeneity in lung cancer. Background on the study: Consistent detection of more beta-chain than alpha-chain sequences was observed.

The CDR3 runs to 15 residues. Germline values: CDR1 SGHDN, CDR2 FVKESK. Unmatched junction bases numbered 12, after V lost 5 bases and J lost 8 bases. Single TCR cDNA molecules each had their own unique molecular identifier. One entry per CDR3 protein results from TCRdb running MiXCR on the 5' RACE reads. The table has approximately 7,000 distinct CDR3 sequences, approximately 17% seen once. This clonotype turned up a few times. No antigen is known for it. This sample's time point: sample taken at primary tumor resection. The donors, 72 patients with untreated early-stage non-small cell lung cancer, provided the samples. Whole RNA was taken from tumor, nontumor lung or frozen PBMC; it was then sequenced unsorted. Study results and caveats: Counts of expanded alpha and beta TCRs within tumors tracked the tumor nonsynonymous mutation count.

J is TRBJ2-1 and V is TRBV14; 7 bases fit TRBD1. The source material was lung tumor tissue, sampled at surgery. The source of this sequence is a female donor with early-stage non-small cell lung cancer. The CDR3, as DNA: TGTGCCAGCAGCATTCAGCCAGGGGGTTGGGATGAGCAGTTCTTC. Protein: CASSIQPGGWDEQFF.